The entry that follows covers one T cell receptor beta chain sequence. The CDR3 length is 17 residues. Trimming removed 5 bases from V and 0 bases from J; junction bases left unmatched: 5. CDR1 and CDR2 (germline): WSHSY, SAAADI. This entry comes from a study of blood T cells in healthy people across ages. Through a sample-barcoded 5' primer and a J-beta primer mix, a second PCR was run for roughly 7 to 11 cycles. TCRdb re-called the 5' RACE reads with MiXCR, one entry per CDR3 protein. The sample records more than 550,000 distinct CDR3 sequences, about 20% being singletons. Sequenced material: blood. The source of this sequence is a man in his 70s in good health. This chain joins TRBV10-2 and TRBJ2-6, with 9 bases aligning to TRBD2. The CDR3 spells CASSFPGLASGANVLTF. In nucleotides, the CDR3 is TGCGCCAGCAGTTTTCCGGGACTAGCCTCTGGGGCCAACGTCCTGACTTTC.